This T cell receptor beta chain is from a study of molecular identifiers for immune sequencing clone quantification. Study-wide results and limits: Identical TCR molecules sharing a barcode could underestimate highly expanded clone sizes.

V was pared by 2 bases and J by 0 bases, with 4 bases of the junction left unmatched. This CDR3 comprises 16 residues. CDR1 and CDR2 from the germline V gene are LNHDA and SQIVND (reference sequence). Using a CD8+CD4-CCR7+CD45RA+ phenotype, naive CD8 T cells were sorted. Previously described methods and listed TCR primers produced bulk TCR libraries. TCRdb re-called the PCR reads through MiXCR, storing one row per CDR3 protein. The sample lists hundreds of thousands of distinct CDR3 sequences, over 25% occurring once. On this clonotype itself: Its antigen is undetermined.

The sequencing sample was made of naive CD8+ T cells from blood, with Jurkat cell RNA spiked in. Subset described: FACS-sorted CD8+CD4-CCR7+CD45RA+ naive T cells. The TCR comes from a human donor in good health. Some libraries in this study had Jurkat cell RNA spiked in. This chain joins TRBV19 and TRBJ2-4; 7 positions agree with TRBD1. CDR3: CASSIWGQSAKNIQYF. The CDR3 coding sequence is TGTGCCAGTAGTATATGGGGACAGTCAGCCAAAAACATTCAGTACTTC.